This T cell receptor beta chain came from a study of blood T cell repertoires in COVID-19. As for the study in general: PBMCs, B-cell-depleted T cells, or T cells were the source of the cDNA or gDNA that made up the material.

The method was immunoSEQ multiplex PCR; TCRdb's version includes in-frame clones alone and lacks a portion of them. In the table there are about 98,000 clones, approximately 86% of which are singletons. Trimming shortened V by 3 bases and J by 10 bases, and 15 bases separated the two germline ends. This CDR3 contains 13 residues. The sequence came from a man aged 45 to 65 with acute or convalescent COVID-19. Sequenced material: peripheral blood. This chain links TRBV12-3 or TRBV12-4 with TRBJ1-2, with D possibly TRBD1 on 5 matching bases. The CDR3 bases are TGTGCCAGCAGTTTTACGACAGAACTCGACTACACCTTC. This codes for CASSFTTELDYTF.